This T cell receptor beta chain was sequenced for a study of shared clonotypes between healthy human individuals. Study information: Researchers drew samples from a couple of women and a few men aged 18 to 49.

Terminally differentiated effector memory CD45RA+ cells were excluded from the naive CD8 cells, which were CD45RO-negative and positively selected for CCR7. All donors qualified as healthy HIV-negative adults and had experienced no recent acute infections or vaccinations. Findings of the study overall: Exclusively blood specimens were collected; tissue repertoires likely differ.

CDR1 and CDR2 (germline): SEHNR, FQNEAQ (reference sequence). Germline trimming cut 6 bases from V and 0 bases from J; bases unmatched to any gene: 5. CDR3 length equals 14 residues. Sequencing was performed with immunoSEQ multiplex PCR; in TCRdb, only in-frame clones are kept and a portion is missing. Of about 1.9 million clones in the sample, around 93% are singletons; the top ten hold about 1.6%. This clone was seen just once. What it recognizes is unknown. This chain connects TRBV7-9 to TRBJ2-7, with 7 bases aligning to TRBD1. The sequence was obtained from a man in his late teens or twenties in good health. Some clones in this sample may be carry-over from other donors' samples. The sequencing input was naive CD8+ T cells from PBMCs. This chain's CDR3 is CASRSGTDSYEQYF. CDR3 DNA: TGTGCCAGCAGGTCCGGGACAGACTCCTACGAGCAGTACTTC. The variable domain in full, with the rest retrieved from reference TRBV7-9 and TRBJ2-7, is DTGVSQNPRHKITKRGQNVTFRCDPISEHNRLYWYRQTLGQGPEFLTYFQNEAQLEKSRLLSDRFSAERPKGSFSTLEIQRTEQGDSAMYLCASRSGTDSYEQYFGPGTRLTVT.